This TCR beta chain was captured in a study of cytomegalovirus exposure and HLA in healthy donors. Study overall: As released early, the data held roughly 85 million unique TCRs from HLA-typed donors. General study points: Exclusion applied to some V segments, including TRBV6-2 and TRBV6-3, as they were indistinguishable. Roughly even sequencing depth across donors was the assumption behind the presence/absence analyses.

The CDR3 runs to 16 residues. The germline CDR1 and CDR2 sequences are KGHSH and LQKENI. V was clipped by 2 bases and J by 7 bases, with 17 bases between them. In nominal health when sampled, donors likely had unrecorded immune exposures nonetheless. Notes on this clone: Its antigen is as yet unknown.

It was with 60 Vbeta and 13 Jbeta primers that the PCR ran. Profiled with immunoSEQ multiplex PCR; TCRdb holds only in-frame clones, not every one. The sample has 150,000 to 200,000 clones, roughly four fifths seen once; the top ten hold 1.5% to 2%. The specimen was PBMCs. The chain couples TRBV18 to TRBJ1-4; D gene uncertain. The TCR was taken from a woman younger than 30 in good health and CMV-seronegative. The CDR3 loop is CASSPSGHTISEKLFF. Here the CDR3 DNA reads TGTGCCAGCTCACCATCCGGCCATACTATTAGTGAAAAACTGTTTTTT.